The clone carrying this TCR beta chain has ten or more counts. The V gene's germline CDR1 is SGHTA and CDR2 FQGTGA. Trimming removed 0 bases from V and 7 bases from J, with 9 bases in between. CDR3 length equals 13 residues. These data belong to a study of T cell repertoires in cytomegalovirus infection. TCRdb ran MiXCR on the reads and lists one entry per CDR3 protein. The profile shows approximately 71,000 distinct CDR3 sequences, 4% of them singletons. The specimen sequenced was PBMCs. This sequence joins TRBV7-3 and TRBJ1-1; TRBD1 is a possible D gene (6 bases). The clonotype originates from a human donor in good health (CMV status not recorded). Some clones in this sample may be carry-over from other donors' samples. CDR3 residues: CASSLTPDSEAFF. DNA for the CDR3: TGTGCCAGCAGCTTAACCCCGGACAGTGAAGCTTTCTTT.